The subject of this entry is one T cell receptor beta chain. It lacks a known antigen. Base-call qualities are not available, and no considerably larger clone is one nucleotide away. The CDR3 regions of human TCRbeta chains were analyzed by immunosequencing. For the original study's pipeline: Repertoire TCRs were checked for matches against a reference library of SARS-CoV-2-specific TCRs that had been generated using the MIRA antigen-specificity platform. Breadth was defined as the fraction of unique TCRs that were SARS-CoV-2-associated, and depth was defined as the fraction of total T cells that were SARS-CoV-2-associated. Using the MIRA data, each spike-specific TCR was assigned both to the spike region to which the TCR was reactive and to a CD4 or CD8 class. Log10-transformed breadth and depth values were compared by one-way ANOVA with Sidak's multiple comparisons tests. TCRdb took over this immuneACCESS table, retaining in-frame rearrangements with V and J assigned. Such tables are incomplete; in checked studies, under half of the missing clones stem from an unresolved V gene, and the remainder is unexplained. V, J and clone size are taken as reported in that table, and D and trimming were inferred from the DNA itself. In all, the sample holds under 200,000 clones, and approximately 90% of those were seen once. Of the sample, 1.5% is held by the ten largest clones.

V is shortened by 8 bases, J by 6 bases, and the region joining them spans 26 bases. Spanning cysteine to phenylalanine, the CDR3 consists of 16 amino acids. Left in the record is the CDR3 DNA by itself, 48 bases read in frame from the first base. The germline V gene encodes CDR1 MRHNA and CDR2 SNTAGT. The data belong to a study of T cell responses to AZD1222 COVID-19 vaccine (dated by TCRdb to the early 2020s). Looking at the study overall: AZD1222 recipients given second doses at about 4 weeks or at about 12 weeks were pooled, since spike-specific TCR depth and breadth were not found to differ between the two schedules. TCR sequencing covered 230 to 250 trial participants: 200 to 210 given two doses of AZD1222 and about 26 given two doses of MenACWY control vaccine. Trial participants were enrolled by age into subgroups of 18-55, 56-69 and 70-plus years, and about 150, 27 and 61 TCR-sequenced participants, respectively, were included in these subgroups. What the study reported, not specific to this receptor: After two AZD1222 doses, both the breadth and the depth of spike-specific TCRs were significantly higher than at day 0 and than in MenACWY recipients. Vaccine-associated CD4 TCRs spanned the whole spike protein, with dominant responses in regions 160-218 and 743-854. Because no day 14 peak-response samples were available, repertoires were characterized only after the peak T cell response. Conclusions about previously exposed vaccinees are limited because only six or seven AZD1222 recipients were SARS-CoV-2 seropositive at baseline. Participants were mostly white British, with more females than males. The authors suggested clonal diversity may have been underestimated. Reportedly, almost half of the unique spike-specific TCRs recognized epitopes lying outside the regions that are mutated in the B.1.351 and B.1.1.7 variants. In the small 56-69-year group, the increase in depth fell short of significance, most likely because of low power.

Reading the label with the study, this specimen's time point is: baseline before first vaccination. Samples from vaccinated people were obtained from the UK trials COV001 and COV002, which included a single-blind randomized controlled phase 2/3 trial of AZD1222 (ChAdOx1 nCoV-19) in healthy adults. Trial participant PBMC samples were collected at day 0 and day 28 after the second dose for TCRbeta chain sequencing. The chain links TRBV6-4 with TRBJ2-7; confidence is insufficient to name the D gene. The source is an adult in good health. The input for sequencing was peripheral blood, taken on day 0 of AZD1222 vaccination. The CDR3 is CASPIEAADDLGEQYF. The DNA reads as follows: TGTGCCAGCCCTATCGAGGCAGCCGACGATCTTGGCGAGCAGTACTTC.